The source of this TCR beta chain is a study of cytomegalovirus exposure and HLA in healthy donors. About the research overall: Earlier findings included some 120 million unique TCR beta sequences obtained from about 179 million T cells. Study-wide results and limits: In the analysis, some V segments, TRBV6-2 and TRBV6-3 included, were excluded as indistinguishable. Reports indicated that the classifier achieved high specificity and sensitivity in diagnosing cytomegalovirus status.

Both 60 Vbeta primers and 13 Jbeta primers went into the PCR. This table comes from immunoSEQ multiplex PCR, and its TCRdb copy is limited to in-frame clones, with some not included. The sample holds about 160,000 clones, under 80% seen once. For this clone: What it binds is unknown.

V was clipped by 7 bases and J by 4 bases, with 7 bases between them. In germline, CDR1 is LNHDA, CDR2 SQIVND (reference sequence). CDR3 size: 11 residues. The rearrangement uses TRBV19 and TRBJ1-1, with a weak D call TRBD1 (5 bases). The receptor was derived from a female donor in good health and CMV-seronegative. Sequenced input: PBMCs. The CDR3: CASNRGTEAFF. CDR3 DNA sequence: TGTGCCAGTAATAGGGGCACTGAAGCTTTCTTT.